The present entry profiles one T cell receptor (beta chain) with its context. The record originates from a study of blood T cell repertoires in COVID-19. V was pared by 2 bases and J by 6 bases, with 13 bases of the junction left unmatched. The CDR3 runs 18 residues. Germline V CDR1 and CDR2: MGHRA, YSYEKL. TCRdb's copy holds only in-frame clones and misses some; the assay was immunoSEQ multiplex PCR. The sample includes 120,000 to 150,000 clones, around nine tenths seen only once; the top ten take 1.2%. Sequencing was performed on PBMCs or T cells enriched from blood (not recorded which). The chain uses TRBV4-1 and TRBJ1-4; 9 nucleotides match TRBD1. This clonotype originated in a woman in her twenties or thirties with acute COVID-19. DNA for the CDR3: TGCGCCAGCAGCCAAACAAAGGGCGGTAGGACAGGGGATGAAAAACTGTTTTTT. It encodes CASSQTKGGRTGDEKLFF.